One and the same sample provided the 12 T cell receptor beta chains below, sequenced in a study of T cells in Graves' hyperthyroidism and ophthalmopathy. Researchers amplified the TCR beta CDR3 regions from RNA transcripts. When the TCR CDR3 underwent first-round RT-PCR, the HTBI primer set was used. Each CDR3 protein is one row after TCRdb ran MiXCR on the multiplex PCR reads. Among over 700,000 distinct CDR3 sequences listed, about 19% were seen once. What was sequenced was blood. The receptor set was obtained from a woman in her fifties or sixties with Graves' hyperthyroidism that later progressed to Graves' ophthalmopathy.

This clonotype was detected many times. The chain recombines TRBV20-1 with TRBJ2-7; the D is unclear. Trimming took off 0 bases at V and 1 base at J, with 13 bases between the two ends. Germline V gene sequence: CDR1 DFQATT, CDR2 SNEGSKA (reference sequence). This CDR3 has 15 amino acids. CDR3: CSARDERVLSYEQYF. The CDR3 DNA reads TGCAGTGCTAGAGATGAAAGGGTCCTGTCCTACGAGCAGTACTTC.

Of note for this clonotype: Possible read error: a much larger clone is one base away. Because it lacks the conserved phenylalanine or tryptophan at the end, this CDR3 is likely a read error. The V gene is TRBV18, the J gene TRBJ1-1; D is unclear. Germline-derived CDR1 and CDR2 are KGHSH and LQKENI. This CDR3 comprises 17 residues. Trimming pared 0 bases from V and 2 bases from J, leaving 16 bases between. The CDR3 DNA reads as TGTGCCAGCTCACCACCATATAAGCGCCCCACCAACACTGAAGCTTTCCTT. This gives the protein CASSPPYKRPTNTEAFL.

This chain uses TRBV5-6 with TRBJ1-2; D remains ambiguous. The CDR3 sequence is 14 residues long. V dropped 2 bases and J dropped 8 bases, with 16 bases sitting between them. Germline V gene lookup returns CDR1 SGHDT and CDR2 YYEEEE. The CDR3 nucleotides read TGTGCCAGCAGCTTCGGGCTCACACAAGGCGGCTACACCTTC. It is translated as CASSFGLTQGGYTF.

There are a few counts of this clonotype. This sequence joins TRBV20-1 and TRBJ1-1; D unclear. Germline V gene sequence: CDR1 DFQATT, CDR2 SNEGSKA (reference sequence). This CDR3 contains 12 residues. V was trimmed by 3 bases and J by 5 bases, leaving 10 bases between them. The chain's CDR3 is CSASGLRTEAFF. In nucleotides, the CDR3 is TGCAGTGCTAGCGGCCTAAGGACTGAAGCTTTCTTT.

This clonotype came up many times. The rearrangement links TRBV12-3 or TRBV12-4 to TRBJ1-5; D is undetermined. The CDR3 loop spans 14 amino acids. The V end lost 3 bases, the J end lost 3 bases, and 9 bases lay between the germline ends. CDR3 in DNA: TGTGCCAGCAGTTTTGGCAGCTACAATCAGCCCCAGCATTTT. Amino acid sequence: CASSFGSYNQPQHF.

This clonotype was observed a handful of times. The chain is built from TRBV4-1 and TRBJ2-5; 10 positions agree with TRBD1. The CDR3 is 15 residues long. Germline V gene data show CDR1 as MGHRA and CDR2 as YSYEKL. V gave up 1 base and J gave up 1 base; unmatched junction bases: 0. The DNA for the CDR3 is TGCGCCAGCAGCCAAGGGGACAGGGGCCAAGAGACCCAGTACTTC. This gives the protein CASSQGDRGQETQYF.

The J gene is TRBJ2-7, the V gene TRBV6-1; no clear D. Germline V lookup: CDR1 MNHNS, CDR2 SASEGT. Trimming took off 1 base at V and 2 bases at J, with 12 bases between the two ends. CDR3 length: 15 amino acids. The chain's CDR3 is CASSEVRFDAYEQYF. The CDR3 nucleotides are TGTGCCAGCAGTGAAGTCAGATTCGACGCCTACGAGCAGTACTTC.

Points on this clonotype: A read error may be the cause here, since a much bigger clone is one base away. The rearrangement links TRBV18 to TRBJ2-3, with D possibly TRBD2 on 5 matching bases. The CDR3 has 15 residues. The V gene lost 4 bases and the J gene lost 0 bases, with 11 bases spanning the gap. Germline V gene data show CDR1 as KGHSH and CDR2 as LQKENI. CDR3 DNA: TGTGCCAGCTCACGAGGGCAGGCTAGCACAGATACGCAGTATTTT. This sequence encodes CASSRGQASTDTQYF.

The CDR3 protein is CASSSKGQSNQPQHF. The CDR3 bases are TGTGCCAGCAGTTCAAAGGGACAGAGCAATCAGCCCCAGCATTTT. The rearrangement joins TRBV12-3 or TRBV12-4 to TRBJ1-5; 7 bases match TRBD1. The junction had 4 bases not matched to a gene; V was cut back by 4 bases and J by 1 base. This CDR3 spans 15 amino acids.

The chain joins TRBV19 to TRBJ2-7, with 7 bases matching TRBD1. The germline CDR1 and CDR2 sequences are LNHDA and SQIVND (reference sequence). The CDR3 spans 16 residues. V shed 5 bases and J 1 base; nucleotides not matched to a gene: 11. The CDR3 region has the DNA TGTGCCAGTAGTCCCCCGACAGGGTCACTTTCCTACGAGCAGTACTTC. This gives the protein CASSPPTGSLSYEQYF.

The CDR3 is CSARDPVESGQLGLEQYF. CDR3 coding DNA: TGCAGTGCTAGAGATCCAGTAGAATCCGGACAGCTTGGACTCGAGCAGTACTTC. V gene TRBV20-1 combines with J gene TRBJ2-7; perhaps TRBD1 as D (6 bases). The germline V gene has CDR1 DFQATT and CDR2 SNEGSKA (reference sequence). The CDR3 length is 18 residues. Trimming shortened V by 0 bases and J by 6 bases, and 27 bases separated the two germline ends.

V and J are TRBV19 and TRBJ1-3; 8 bases fit TRBD1. V was pared by 8 bases and J by 1 base, with 4 bases of the junction left unmatched. This CDR3 has 14 amino acids. Per germline, CDR1 LNHDA and CDR2 SQIVND (reference sequence). Written as DNA, the CDR3 is TGTGCCAGTGGACAGGGTGGTTCTGGAAACACCATATATTTT. Translating it yields CASGQGGSGNTIYF. The full variable domain, completed using reference TRBV19 and TRBJ1-3, is DGGITQSPKYLFRKEGQNVTLSCEQNLNHDAMYWYRQDPGQGLRLIYYSQIVNDFQKGDIAEGYSVSREKKESFPLTVTSAQKNPTAFYLCASGQGGSGNTIYFGEGSWLTVV.